This T cell receptor (beta chain) was found in a study of early T cells in non-severe SARS-CoV-2 infection (dated by TCRdb to about 2021). About the study as a whole: Bulk RNA from unsorted whole blood was used for TCR sequencing, so alpha and beta chains could not be paired. Overall results and qualifications from the work: VDJdb matching was skewed toward anti-spike CD8 responses and likely underestimated virus-specific expansions by missing private and CD4 specificities.

On this clonotype: This receptor's antigen is unknown. Base qualities are not provided; no much larger clone lies one nucleotide away.

V has 6 bases trimmed and J has 4 bases trimmed; junction bases matching no gene number 9. The germline V gene gives CDR1 as MNHEY and CDR2 as SVGEGT. The CDR3, cysteine through phenylalanine, is 16 amino acids long. Just CDR3 DNA is preserved here, 48 bases in frame from base 1. Set within a cohort of healthcare workers in London, UK, this nested case-control study involved weekly PCR testing of nasopharyngeal swabs along with blood sampling. Healthcare workers were recruited between 23 and 31 March 2020, during the week of the UK lockdown, and were followed weekly for up to about 15 weeks. The library was generated by 5' RACE. Data came from a NextSeq 500. The TCR library protocol attached unique molecular identifiers to individual cDNA molecules to correct for sequencing error and PCR bias. TCR alpha and beta chains were both sequenced, and the abundances of alpha and beta sequences in each sample were closely correlated with each other. The published analysis was carried out like this. Decombinator V4 was used to perform V gene, J gene and CDR3 annotation of TCR sequences. TCRs were defined as expanded if a significant change between any two time points was detected under a Poisson model with p below 0.0001. TCR abundances were normalised to the total number of TCRs sequenced per sample and expressed as counts per million. TRAV1-2 paired with TRAJ12, TRAJ20 or TRAJ33 defined MAIT TCRs, while TRAV10 paired with TRAJ18 defined iNKT TCRs. VDJdb, accessed 1 November 2021, was searched for CMV, EBV and SARS-CoV-2 annotated TCRs, excluding TCRs annotated for multiple antigens. The public reads were run again by TCRdb, first through fastp at Q25 and then through MiXCR, and only productive beta chains were kept. Rows with one shared CDR3 protein collapse into an entry with the most common genes and DNA. These V and J calls rely on TCRdb rather than the paper's analysis. For this sample the table gives approximately 80,000 distinct CDR3 sequences, of which 10% to 12% were detected only once. Around 12% of the sample lies in the top ten.

Sample: whole blood, taken at baseline. This receptor was identified in an adult who was a healthcare worker with PCR-confirmed SARS-CoV-2 infection or an uninfected control (not recorded which). Here the chain combines TRBV6-2 or TRBV6-3 and TRBJ2-2, and 9 bases in between align with TRBD1. This receptor has the CDR3 CASRDRGIDSTGELFF. The DNA is TGTGCCAGCAGGGACAGGGGAATAGATAGCACCGGGGAGCTGTTTTTT.